This T cell receptor beta chain was captured by sequencing in a study of blood T cell repertoires in COVID-19. This clone came up once. The table came from immunoSEQ multiplex PCR; TCRdb's copy has only in-frame clones and leaves some out. Of over 200,000 clones listed, approximately 90% are singletons. V lost 1 base, J lost 9 bases, and 13 bases lay in between. This CDR3 is 15 amino acids long. The germline V gene has CDR1 SGHTA and CDR2 FQGNSA. Sequenced material: PBMCs or T cells enriched from blood (not recorded which). The origin of this receptor is a man aged 25-45 years who had recovered from COVID-19. The chain links TRBV7-2 to TRBJ1-6; weak D call: TRBD1 (5 bases). The CDR3 DNA reads as TGTGCCAGCAGCTTAGACGGGACGGAGGGTTCACCCCTCCACTTT. As protein: CASSLDGTEGSPLHF.